This entry describes one T cell receptor (beta chain). What it recognizes is unknown. This entry belongs to a study of response to subunit inactivated influenza vaccine. Findings of the study overall: The authors put forward the suggestion that each seasonal influenza vaccination may bring in only a limited number of new T cells.

TCRdb recomputed calls from the RT-PCR reads with MiXCR, one row per CDR3 protein. Here the sample spans around 760,000 distinct CDR3 sequences, about 14% being singletons. CDR3 length: 15 amino acids. Trimming removed 5 bases from V and 1 base from J, with 14 bases in between. The germline CDR1 and CDR2 sequences are SEHNR and FQNEAQ (reference sequence). The TCR originated in a man aged 50 to 60 who received an inactivated influenza vaccine. The source material was PBMCs from blood, sampled approximately 15 days before vaccination. The chain has TRBV7-9 and TRBJ1-1; TRBD1 might be the D (5 bases). The CDR3 nucleotides are TGTGCCAGCAGCGTACACAGAGGACAGAACACTGAAGCTTTCTTT. This sequence encodes CASSVHRGQNTEAFF. The full variable domain, completed using reference TRBV7-9 and TRBJ1-1, is DTGVSQNPRHKITKRGQNVTFRCDPISEHNRLYWYRQTLGQGPEFLTYFQNEAQLEKSRLLSDRFSAERPKGSFSTLEIQRTEQGDSAMYLCASSVHRGQNTEAFFGQGTRLTVV.